The clone carrying this TCR beta chain turned up a few times. Its antigen remains unknown. The data were taken from a study of Ad26.COV2.S vaccination and SARS-CoV-2 variants. Overall study context: Donor got 5x10^10 or 1x10^11 viral particles of Ad26.COV2.S. General observations from the study: Breadth, reportedly substantial, characterized the spike-specific CD8+ and CD4+ T cell responses after vaccination.

Profiling relied on immunoSEQ multiplex PCR, and the TCRdb table lists in-frame clones only, not all of them. The repertoire includes about 350,000 clones, 88% of them detected once, and approximately 5.9% sits in the top ten. V shed 1 base and J shed 7 bases, with 11 bases lying between them. The CDR3 extends over 15 amino acids. Germline-derived CDR1 and CDR2 are LGHNA and YSLEER. Regarding treatment: roughly 18 received Ad26.COV2.S at low or high dose, single or two shots; about 5 received placebo; per-sample allocation not given. Day 63 after the first vaccine or placebo injection was the time point for sampling.

This chain links TRBV4-3 with TRBJ1-6; D is uncertain. The specimen was peripheral blood, collected in a trial of Ad26.COV2.S vaccine versus placebo. The TCR originated in a person between 18 and 59 years old who received the Ad26.COV2.S COVID-19 vaccine or a placebo. CDR3: CASSQGVLTNSPLHF. The CDR3 coding sequence is TGCGCCAGCAGCCAAGGGGTCCTAACGAATTCACCCCTCCACTTT.